The 13 T cell receptor beta chains listed next were all sequenced from one sample in a study of T cells after yellow fever vaccination. TCRdb reprocessed the 5' RACE reads via MiXCR and lists one record per CDR3 protein. Counted here are hundreds of thousands of distinct CDR3 sequences, approximately 8% occurring once; the ten biggest clones make up approximately 16%. The specimen comprised PBMCs, sampled roughly 45 days after the first yellow fever vaccination. The receptor source for this set is a man aged 18 to 30 who received the YFV17D yellow fever vaccine.

As for this clonotype: An end of the junction does not agree with germline; a read error may underlie this. The rearrangement uses TRBV12-3 or TRBV12-4 and TRBJ2-1; the D is unclear. The CDR3 runs to 12 residues. DNA of the CDR3: TGTGCCAGCCAAGGCACCTACTATGAGCAGTTCTTC. Amino acids: CASQGTYYEQFF.

The table lists this clonotype with a few counts. The chain employs TRBV3-1 and TRBJ2-6; D unclear. V dropped 1 base and J dropped 4 bases, with 11 bases sitting between them. The CDR3 extends over 16 amino acids. CDR1 and CDR2 from the germline V gene are LGHDT and YNNKEL (reference sequence). This CDR3 reads CASSQGMAAGANVLTF. In DNA, the CDR3 is TGTGCCAGCAGCCAAGGCATGGCGGCAGGGGCCAACGTCCTGACTTTC.

This clonotype was observed a few times. At one boundary the junction diverges from the germline segment, which might be a read error. The V and J genes are TRBV15 and TRBJ2-5, with D possibly being TRBD1 or TRBD2 (5 bases each). Per germline, CDR1 LNHNV and CDR2 YYDKDF (reference sequence). This CDR3 region has 15 residues. CDR3: CATSGEGRNQETQYF. CDR3 in DNA: TGTGCCACCAGCGGAGAGGGACGGAACCAAGAGACCCAGTACTTC.

V usage is TRBV7-9 and J usage is TRBJ2-1; D gene ambiguous. This CDR3 is built from 13 residues. The germline gives CDR1 SEHNR, CDR2 FQNEAQ (reference sequence). With 5 bases removed from V and 11 bases from J, the gap between germline ends came to 16 bases. The DNA of the CDR3 is TGTGCCAGCAGCGTAGAACCGGCAGGCCAGCAGTTCTTC. This gives the protein CASSVEPAGQQFF.

The table lists this clonotype with a few counts. The chain joins TRBV5-5 to TRBJ2-7, with TRBD1 identical over 10 bases. Germline trimming cut 3 bases from V and 0 bases from J; bases unmatched to any gene: 9. The germline V gene has CDR1 SGHKS and CDR2 YYEKEE (reference sequence). This CDR3 has 17 amino acids. CDR3 nucleotide sequence: TGTGCCAGCAGCTACATTTCCGGGACAGGGGACTCCTACGAGCAGTACTTC. Translated, it gives CASSYISGTGDSYEQYF.

The chain has TRBV11-2 and TRBJ1-5; possible D gene TRBD1, 5 bases. The CDR3 contains 12 residues. V shed 4 bases and J shed 8 bases, with 9 bases lying between them. Germline CDR1 is SGHAT and CDR2 is FQNNGV. In DNA form, the CDR3 reads TGTGCCAGCAGCTCGGGGGGGGAGCCCCAGCATTTT. Protein: CASSSGGEPQHF.

This clonotype was found a few times. This sequence joins TRBV6-1 and TRBJ2-3, with a tentative D call TRBD1 (5 bases). With 0 bases removed from V and 4 bases from J, the gap between germline ends came to 11 bases. This CDR3 is built from 15 residues. CDR1 and CDR2 from the germline V gene are MNHNS and SASEGT. DNA of the CDR3: TGTGCCAGCAGTGAAGCGCATGGGGCCGCAGATACGCAGTATTTT. Translation gives CASSEAHGAADTQYF.

This clonotype has more than one count but fewer than ten. The chain has TRBV9 and TRBJ2-2, with no clear D. Trimming shortened V by 10 bases and J by 4 bases, and 2 bases separated the two germline ends. The CDR3 spans 9 residues. Per the germline V gene, CDR1 is SGDLS and CDR2 is YYNGEE. The CDR3 is CACTGELFF. The CDR3 nucleotides read TGTGCCTGCACCGGGGAGCTGTTTTTT.

Only a few counts were recorded for this clonotype. The gene calls are TRBV11-2 and TRBJ2-7; no clear D. V shed 1 base and J shed 7 bases, with 14 bases lying between them. The CDR3 is 14 residues long. Looked up from germline, CDR1 is SGHAT and CDR2 is FQNNGV. DNA of the CDR3: TGTGCCAGCAGCTTAGGTACAGACCCTAGGGAGCAGTACTTC. It codes for CASSLGTDPREQYF.

This clonotype came up a few times. The chain couples TRBV6-1 to TRBJ2-5; 7 nucleotides match TRBD1. Germline trimming cut 6 bases from V and 2 bases from J; bases unmatched to any gene: 9. Germline CDR1 reads MNHNS; CDR2 reads SASEGT. The CDR3 spans 15 residues. The CDR3 spells CASSSEGTAQETQYF. The CDR3 DNA follows: TGTGCCAGCAGCTCCGAGGGGACAGCACAAGAGACCCAGTACTTC.

The rearrangement joins TRBV4-3 to TRBJ2-3; 9 nucleotides line up with TRBD2. The ends lost 2 bases at V and 9 bases at J; junction bases unmatched: 18. Germline CDR1 is LGHNA and CDR2 is YSLEER. This CDR3 is built from 18 residues. The CDR3 nucleotides are TGCGCCAGCAGCCAAAACCCCGATTTAGCGGGGGCGGTGGAAACGCAGTATTTT. Protein: CASSQNPDLAGAVETQYF.

The CDR3 DNA reads as TGTGCCAGCAGGGGACAGGGGGCGCTTGGGGCCAACGTCCTGACTTTC. Its protein product is CASRGQGALGANVLTF. The gene calls are TRBV27 and TRBJ2-6; TRBD1 aligns across 12 bases. The germline gives CDR1 MNHEY, CDR2 SMNVEV (reference sequence). CDR3 length: 16 amino acids. V dropped 6 bases and J dropped 3; count of bases not matched to a gene: 3.

This rearrangement joins TRBV20-1 to TRBJ2-7; D is uncertain. The CDR3 runs 14 residues. Trimming stripped 1 base from V and 6 bases from J, with 16 bases between. Per germline, CDR1 DFQATT and CDR2 SNEGSKA (reference sequence). CDR3 bases: TGCAGTGCTAGAGGAGGCGCAGGTGGCACCGAGCAGTACTTC. Translating gives CSARGGAGGTEQYF.